Below are 10 T cell receptor beta chains sequenced from a single sample in a study of shared clonotypes between healthy human individuals. The method was immunoSEQ multiplex PCR; TCRdb's version includes in-frame clones alone and lacks a portion of them. The repertoire holds about 1,500,000 clones, roughly 96% seen once, with about 1% in the top ten. Input material: naive CD4+ T cells sorted from blood. Sample subset: CD45RA+ positively selected. The receptors come from a man aged 25 to 45 in good health.

The J gene is TRBJ1-1, the V gene TRBV18; the D is unclear. The CDR3 runs to 15 residues. Trimming pared 0 bases from V and 1 base from J, leaving 9 bases between. Germline V CDR1 and CDR2: KGHSH, LQKENI. CDR3: CASSPPARPNTEAFF. In DNA, the CDR3 is TGTGCCAGCTCACCACCGGCGCGGCCGAACACTGAAGCTTTCTTT.

The CDR3 DNA sequence: TGTGCCAGCACCGGGTTAGGGGGAGGAACCGGGGCGAACATTCAGTACTTC. Amino acid sequence: CASTGLGGGTGANIQYF. This rearrangement joins TRBV5-5 to TRBJ2-4; D might be TRBD1 or TRBD2, each matching 6 bases. This CDR3 contains 17 residues. CDR1 is SGHKS, CDR2 YYEKEE, per germline (reference sequence). The V end was cut by 6 bases, the J end by 7 bases, with 26 bases between.

The CDR3 protein is CASIGLRPTQETQYF. CDR3 DNA: TGTGCCAGCATCGGGTTGAGACCCACCCAAGAGACCCAGTACTTC. The rearrangement links TRBV11-2 to TRBJ2-5; D remains unclear. The CDR3 covers 15 residues. The germline V and J ends were trimmed by 7 bases and 1 base, with 16 bases remaining between them. CDR1 is SGHAT, CDR2 FQNNGV, per germline.

The chain uses TRBV30 and TRBJ2-7; 8 positions match TRBD1. CDR1 and CDR2 (germline): GTSNPN, SVGIG (reference sequence). The CDR3 covers 13 residues. V was pared by 5 bases and J by 4 bases, with 7 bases of the junction left unmatched. CDR3 DNA sequence: TGTGCCTGGCCGACAGGGGATCGGTACGAGCAGTACTTC. It encodes CAWPTGDRYEQYF.

The chain employs TRBV7-2 and TRBJ2-4, with D unclear. Germline-derived CDR1 and CDR2 are SGHTA and FQGNSA. The CDR3 is 15 residues long. V was pared by 4 bases and J by 9 bases, with 19 bases between. CDR3 bases: TGTGCCAGCAGCTCAGGACGCCCTGCTTTCGGCATTCAGTACTTC. Its protein is CASSSGRPAFGIQYF.

This sequence joins TRBV2 and TRBJ2-1, with a weak D call TRBD1 (6 bases). V lost 11 bases and J lost 9, with 14 bases in between. Germline CDR1 is SNHLY and CDR2 is FYNNEI. The CDR3 consists of 11 residues. CDR3 protein: CARSDSSEQFF. CDR3 DNA: TGTGCCCGCTCGGACAGTAGTGAGCAGTTCTTC. Combining the CDR3 with reference TRBV2 and TRBJ2-1 gives the whole variable domain EPEVTQTPSHQVTQMGQEVILRCVPISNHLYFYWYRQILGQKVEFLVSFYNNEISEKSEIFDDQFSVERPDGSNFTLKIRSTKLEDSAMYFCARSDSSEQFFGPGTRLTVL.

The genes are TRBV5-5 and TRBJ2-7; D remains unclear. Germline CDR1 SGHKS, CDR2 YYEKEE (reference sequence). This CDR3 contains 15 residues. Deletions cut 0 bases from V and 0 bases from J, with 10 bases between. The CDR3 DNA sequence: TGTGCCAGCAGCTTGGCGGTCCAGGACTCCTACGAGCAGTACTTC. It is translated as CASSLAVQDSYEQYF. Based on the CDR3 plus reference TRBV5-5 and TRBJ2-7, the full variable domain is DAGVTQSPTHLIKTRGQQVTLRCSPISGHKSVSWYQQVLGQGPQFIFQYYEKEERGRGNFPDRFSARQFPNYSSELNVNALLLGDSALYLCASSLAVQDSYEQYFGPGTRLTVT.

The V call is TRBV4-3, the J call TRBJ1-4; D might be TRBD1 (5 bases). Germline CDR1 and CDR2: LGHNA and YSLEER. The CDR3 length is 16 residues. V was pared by 0 bases and J by 8 bases, with 16 bases between. CDR3 residues: CASSQDTGSRGEKLFF. CDR3 sequence (DNA): TGCGCCAGCAGCCAAGACACTGGGAGTAGGGGAGAAAAACTGTTTTTT.

The chain employs TRBV7-9 and TRBJ1-2; no definite D call. Trimming took 0 bases from V and 3 from J, leaving 8 bases between them. This CDR3 has 14 residues. Germline CDR1 SEHNR, CDR2 FQNEAQ (reference sequence). The CDR3 DNA is TGTGCCAGCAGCTTAGCTGGGGTGGACTATGGCTACACCTTC. It yields the protein CASSLAGVDYGYTF.

The V and J genes are TRBV7-9 and TRBJ2-5, with D perhaps TRBD1 (6 bases). This CDR3 is 13 amino acids long. Looked up from germline, CDR1 is SEHNR and CDR2 is FQNEAQ (reference sequence). Trimming took off 3 bases at V and 5 bases at J, with 10 bases between the two ends. CDR3 sequence: CASSFAGEETQYF. The CDR3 DNA follows: TGTGCCAGCAGCTTTGCAGGGGAGGAGACCCAGTACTTC.